This TCR beta chain was recorded in a study of shared clonotypes between healthy human individuals. The V gene end was trimmed by 3 bases and the J gene end by 7 bases; junction bases not matched to a gene: 5. From germline, CDR1 is MNHEY and CDR2 SMNVEV (reference sequence). The CDR3 sequence is 13 residues long. Unsorted PBMC replicate PCRs used about 290 ng DNA, around 30,000 T cell genomes. Unsorted PBMC DNA sequencing spanned ten immunoSEQ deep assay plates. Repertoires were generated with immunoSEQ multiplex PCR, while TCRdb's copy carries only in-frame clones and drops some. The data contain under 600,000 clones, approximately 79% of them singletons. Comment on this clone: Its antigen is still unknown.

All donors were Caucasian adults living in Nashville, Tennessee. General study findings and limits: Limitation of the genetic and exposure-history diversity represented came from the few donors.

Material: PBMCs. V is TRBV27 and J is TRBJ1-2, with 7 positions matching TRBD1. This receptor was taken from a woman between 40 and 55 years old in good health. Some clones in this sample may be carry-over from other donors' samples. The CDR3 is CASSFDRVGGYTF. The CDR3, as DNA: TGTGCCAGCAGTTTCGACAGGGTCGGTGGCTACACCTTC.